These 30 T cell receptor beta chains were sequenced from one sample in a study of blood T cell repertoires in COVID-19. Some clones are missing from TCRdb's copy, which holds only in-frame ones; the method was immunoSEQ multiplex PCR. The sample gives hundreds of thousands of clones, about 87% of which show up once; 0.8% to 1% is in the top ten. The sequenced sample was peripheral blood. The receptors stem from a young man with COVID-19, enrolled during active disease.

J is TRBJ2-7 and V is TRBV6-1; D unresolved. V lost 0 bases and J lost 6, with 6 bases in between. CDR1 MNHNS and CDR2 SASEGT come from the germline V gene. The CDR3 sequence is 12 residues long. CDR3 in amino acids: CASSEARSEQYF. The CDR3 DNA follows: TGTGCCAGCAGTGAAGCGAGGTCCGAGCAGTACTTC.

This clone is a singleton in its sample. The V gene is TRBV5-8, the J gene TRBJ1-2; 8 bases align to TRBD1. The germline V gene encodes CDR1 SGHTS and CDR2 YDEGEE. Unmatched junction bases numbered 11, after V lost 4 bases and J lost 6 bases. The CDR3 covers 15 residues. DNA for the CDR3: TGTGCCAGCAGCCTGACAGGGGATCCCGATCATGGCTACACCTTC. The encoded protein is CASSLTGDPDHGYTF.

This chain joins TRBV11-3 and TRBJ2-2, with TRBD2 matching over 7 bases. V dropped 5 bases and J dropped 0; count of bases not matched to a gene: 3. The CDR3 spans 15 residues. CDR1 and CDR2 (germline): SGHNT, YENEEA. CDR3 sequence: CASSVSGTNTGELFF. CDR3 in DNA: TGTGCCAGCAGCGTAAGCGGGACGAACACCGGGGAGCTGTTTTTT.

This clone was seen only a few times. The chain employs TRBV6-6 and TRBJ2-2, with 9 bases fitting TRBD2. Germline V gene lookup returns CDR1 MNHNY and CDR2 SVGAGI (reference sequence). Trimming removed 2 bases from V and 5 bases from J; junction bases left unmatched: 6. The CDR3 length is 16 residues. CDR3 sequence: CASSYVSGSSTGELFF. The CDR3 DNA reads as TGTGCCAGCAGTTACGTTAGCGGGAGTTCGACCGGGGAGCTGTTTTTT.

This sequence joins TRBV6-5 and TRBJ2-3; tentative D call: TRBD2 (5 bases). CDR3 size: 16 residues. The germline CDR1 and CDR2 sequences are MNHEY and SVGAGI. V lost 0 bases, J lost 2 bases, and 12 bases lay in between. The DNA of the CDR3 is TGTGCCAGCAGTTACTCAGGAGGCCGGCCCACAGATACGCAGTATTTT. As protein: CASSYSGGRPTDTQYF.

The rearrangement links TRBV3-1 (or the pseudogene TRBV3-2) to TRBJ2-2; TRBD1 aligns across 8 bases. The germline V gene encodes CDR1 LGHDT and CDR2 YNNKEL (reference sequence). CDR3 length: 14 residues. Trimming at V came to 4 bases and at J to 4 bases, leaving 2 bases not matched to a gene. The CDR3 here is CASSPGQATGELFF. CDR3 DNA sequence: TGTGCCAGCAGCCCGGGACAGGCCACCGGGGAGCTGTTTTTT.

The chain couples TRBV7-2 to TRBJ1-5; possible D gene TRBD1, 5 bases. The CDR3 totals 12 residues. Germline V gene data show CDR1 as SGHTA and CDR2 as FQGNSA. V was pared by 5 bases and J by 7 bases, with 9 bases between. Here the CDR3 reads CASSPPGQPQHF. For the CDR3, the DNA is TGTGCCAGCAGCCCTCCAGGGCAGCCCCAGCATTTT.

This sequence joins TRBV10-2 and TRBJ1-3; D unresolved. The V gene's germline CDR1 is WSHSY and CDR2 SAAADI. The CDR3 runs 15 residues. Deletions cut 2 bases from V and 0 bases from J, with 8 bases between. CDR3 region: CASSEAAISGNTIYF. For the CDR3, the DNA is TGCGCCAGCAGTGAGGCGGCGATCTCTGGAAACACCATATATTTT.

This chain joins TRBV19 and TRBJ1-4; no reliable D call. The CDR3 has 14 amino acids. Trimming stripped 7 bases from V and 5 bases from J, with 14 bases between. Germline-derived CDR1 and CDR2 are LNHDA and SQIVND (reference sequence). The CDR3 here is CASNGAGANEKLFF. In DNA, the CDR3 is TGTGCCAGTAATGGTGCAGGTGCAAATGAAAAACTGTTTTTT. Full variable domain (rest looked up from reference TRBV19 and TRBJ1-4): DGGITQSPKYLFRKEGQNVTLSCEQNLNHDAMYWYRQDPGQGLRLIYYSQIVNDFQKGDIAEGYSVSREKKESFPLTVTSAQKNPTAFYLCASNGAGANEKLFFGSGTQLSVL.

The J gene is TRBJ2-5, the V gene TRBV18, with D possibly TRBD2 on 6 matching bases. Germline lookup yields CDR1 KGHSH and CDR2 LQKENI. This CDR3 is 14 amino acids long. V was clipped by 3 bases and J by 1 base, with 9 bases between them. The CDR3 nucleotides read TGTGCCAGCTCACCGGGTAGCGGCCAAGAGACCCAGTACTTC. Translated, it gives CASSPGSGQETQYF.

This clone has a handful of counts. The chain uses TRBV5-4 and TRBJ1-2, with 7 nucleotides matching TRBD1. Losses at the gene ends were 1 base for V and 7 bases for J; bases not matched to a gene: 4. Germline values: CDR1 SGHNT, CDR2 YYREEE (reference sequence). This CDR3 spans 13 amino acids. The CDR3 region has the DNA TGTGCCAGCAGCTTGCAGGGGGTGGCTGGCTACACCTTC. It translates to CASSLQGVAGYTF.

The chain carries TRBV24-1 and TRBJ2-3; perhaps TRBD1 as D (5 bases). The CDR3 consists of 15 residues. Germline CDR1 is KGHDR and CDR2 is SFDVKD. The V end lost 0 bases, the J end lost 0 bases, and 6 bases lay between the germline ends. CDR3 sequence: CATSDLGASTDTQYF. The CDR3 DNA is TGTGCCACCAGTGATTTGGGGGCTAGCACAGATACGCAGTATTTT.

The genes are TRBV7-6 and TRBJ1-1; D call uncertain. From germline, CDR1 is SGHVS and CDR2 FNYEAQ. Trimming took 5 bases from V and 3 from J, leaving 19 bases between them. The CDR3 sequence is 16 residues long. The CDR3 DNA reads TGTGCCAGCAGCCCAGGCCCCCCGGGGTGGGACACTGAAGCTTTCTTT. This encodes CASSPGPPGWDTEAFF.

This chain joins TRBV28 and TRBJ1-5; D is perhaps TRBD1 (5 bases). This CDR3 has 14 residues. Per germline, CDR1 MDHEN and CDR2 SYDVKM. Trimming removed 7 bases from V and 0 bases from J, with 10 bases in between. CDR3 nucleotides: TGTGCCAGCACTCCCGGGGGTAGCAATCAGCCCCAGCATTTT. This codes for CASTPGGSNQPQHF.

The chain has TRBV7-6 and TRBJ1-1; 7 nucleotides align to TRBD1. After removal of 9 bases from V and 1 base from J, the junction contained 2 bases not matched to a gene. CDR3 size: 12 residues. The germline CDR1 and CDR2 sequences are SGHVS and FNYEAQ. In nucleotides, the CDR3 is TGTGCCAGTCAGGGGGGGAACACTGAAGCTTTCTTT. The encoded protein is CASQGGNTEAFF. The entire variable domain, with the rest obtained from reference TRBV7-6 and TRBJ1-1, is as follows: GAGVSQSPRYKVTKRGQDVALRCDPISGHVSLYWYRQALGQGPEFLTYFNYEAQQDKSGLPNDRFSAERPEGSISTLTIQRTEQRDSAMYRCASQGGNTEAFFGQGTRLTVV.

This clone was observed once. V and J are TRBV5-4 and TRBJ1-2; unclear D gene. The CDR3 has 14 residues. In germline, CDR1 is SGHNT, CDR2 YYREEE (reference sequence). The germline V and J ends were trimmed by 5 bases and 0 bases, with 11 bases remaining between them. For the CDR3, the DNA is TGTGCCAGCAGGGGGATGGGAGCTAACTATGGCTACACCTTC. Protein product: CASRGMGANYGYTF.

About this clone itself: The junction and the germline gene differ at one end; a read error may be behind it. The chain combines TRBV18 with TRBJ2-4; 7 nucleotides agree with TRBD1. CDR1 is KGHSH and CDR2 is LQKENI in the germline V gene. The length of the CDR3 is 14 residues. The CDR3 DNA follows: TGTGCCAGCTCTCCACAGGGGTCCAAAAACATTCAGTACTTC. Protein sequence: CASSPQGSKNIQYF.

Here the CDR3 DNA reads TGTGCCAGCAGCTTAGCACAGAACACCGGGGAGCTGTTTTTT. This translates into CASSLAQNTGELFF. V and J are TRBV7-2 and TRBJ2-2; no definite D call. Trimming cost V 0 bases and J 1 base, with 3 bases left between them. The germline V gene has CDR1 SGHTA and CDR2 FQGNSA. The length of the CDR3 is 14 residues.

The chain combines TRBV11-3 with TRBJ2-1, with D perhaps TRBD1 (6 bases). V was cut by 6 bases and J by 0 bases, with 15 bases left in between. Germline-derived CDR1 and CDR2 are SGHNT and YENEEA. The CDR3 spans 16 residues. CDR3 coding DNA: TGTGCCAGCAGTTCCCTGAGGGGGAGCTCCTACAATGAGCAGTTCTTC. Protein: CASSSLRGSSYNEQFF.

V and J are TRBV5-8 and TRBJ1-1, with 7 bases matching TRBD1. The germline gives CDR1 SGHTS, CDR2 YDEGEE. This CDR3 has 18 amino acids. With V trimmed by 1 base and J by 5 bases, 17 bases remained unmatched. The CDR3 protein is CASSLFGAGQSRWTEAFF. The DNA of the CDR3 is TGTGCCAGCAGCTTGTTCGGGGCGGGACAGTCCCGTTGGACTGAAGCTTTCTTT.

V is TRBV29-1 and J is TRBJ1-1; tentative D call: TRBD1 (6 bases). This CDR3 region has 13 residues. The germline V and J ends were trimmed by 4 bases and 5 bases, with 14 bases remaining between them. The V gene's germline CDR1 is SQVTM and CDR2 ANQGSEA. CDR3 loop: CSVGWWGRTEAFF. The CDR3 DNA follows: TGCAGCGTTGGTTGGTGGGGGCGGACTGAAGCTTTCTTT.

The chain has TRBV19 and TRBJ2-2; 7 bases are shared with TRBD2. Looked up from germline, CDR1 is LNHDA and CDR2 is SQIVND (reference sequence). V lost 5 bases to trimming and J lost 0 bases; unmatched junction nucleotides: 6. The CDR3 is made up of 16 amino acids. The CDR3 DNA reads TGTGCCAGTAGTCCCCAGGCGGGAGCGAACACCGGGGAGCTGTTTTTT. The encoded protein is CASSPQAGANTGELFF.

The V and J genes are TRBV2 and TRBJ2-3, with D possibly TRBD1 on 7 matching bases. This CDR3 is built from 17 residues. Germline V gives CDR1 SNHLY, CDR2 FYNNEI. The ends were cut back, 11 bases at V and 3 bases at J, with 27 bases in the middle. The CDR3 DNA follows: TGTGCCGTACCGGGACAGCTACTAGCTATCGCGACAGATACGCAGTATTTT. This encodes CAVPGQLLAIATDTQYF.

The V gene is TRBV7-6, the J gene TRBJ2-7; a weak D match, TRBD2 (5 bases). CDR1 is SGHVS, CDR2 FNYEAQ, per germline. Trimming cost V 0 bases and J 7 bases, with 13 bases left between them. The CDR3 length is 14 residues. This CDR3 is CASSLASEGLEQYF. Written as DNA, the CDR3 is TGTGCCAGCAGCTTAGCGAGTGAGGGTCTAGAGCAGTACTTC. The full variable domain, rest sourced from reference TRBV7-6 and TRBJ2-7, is GAGVSQSPRYKVTKRGQDVALRCDPISGHVSLYWYRQALGQGPEFLTYFNYEAQQDKSGLPNDRFSAERPEGSISTLTIQRTEQRDSAMYRCASSLASEGLEQYFGPGTRLTVT.

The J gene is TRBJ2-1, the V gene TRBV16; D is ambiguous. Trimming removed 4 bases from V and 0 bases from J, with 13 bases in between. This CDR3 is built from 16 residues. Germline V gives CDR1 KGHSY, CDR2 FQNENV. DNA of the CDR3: TGTGCCAGCAGCCCACCAGGTTTGGCCTCCTACAATGAGCAGTTCTTC. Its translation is CASSPPGLASYNEQFF.

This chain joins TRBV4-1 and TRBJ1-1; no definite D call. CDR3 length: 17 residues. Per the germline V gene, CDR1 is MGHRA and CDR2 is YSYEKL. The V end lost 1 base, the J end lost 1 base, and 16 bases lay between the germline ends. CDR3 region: CASSQGVTRNANTEAFF. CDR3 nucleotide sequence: TGCGCCAGCAGCCAAGGAGTTACCAGGAACGCGAACACTGAAGCTTTCTTT.

The CDR3 protein is CASSPYESSGNTIYF. The CDR3 coding sequence is TGTGCCAGTAGTCCGTACGAGAGCTCTGGAAACACCATATATTTT. This chain connects TRBV19 to TRBJ1-3; no clear D. Trimming shortened V by 5 bases and J by 0 bases, and 11 bases separated the two germline ends. Germline loops: CDR1 LNHDA, CDR2 SQIVND (reference sequence). The CDR3 extends over 15 amino acids.

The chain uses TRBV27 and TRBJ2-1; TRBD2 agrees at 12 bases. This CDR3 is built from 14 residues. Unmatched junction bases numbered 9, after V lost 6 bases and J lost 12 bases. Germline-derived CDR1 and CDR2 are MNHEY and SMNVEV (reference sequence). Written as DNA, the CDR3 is TGTGCCAGCAGCGGACTAGCGGGATCTTTTGGGCAGTTCTTC. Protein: CASSGLAGSFGQFF.

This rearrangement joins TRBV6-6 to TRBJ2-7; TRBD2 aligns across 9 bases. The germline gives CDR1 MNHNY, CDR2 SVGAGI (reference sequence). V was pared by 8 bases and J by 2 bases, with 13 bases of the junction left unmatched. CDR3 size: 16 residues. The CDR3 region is CASSQGPGTSTYEQYF. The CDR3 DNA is TGTGCCAGCTCCCAGGGCCCAGGGACTAGCACCTACGAGCAGTACTTC.

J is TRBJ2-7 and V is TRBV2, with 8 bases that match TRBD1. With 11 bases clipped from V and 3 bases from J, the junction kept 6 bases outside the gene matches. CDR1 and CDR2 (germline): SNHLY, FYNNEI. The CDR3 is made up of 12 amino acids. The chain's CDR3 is CALGDRNYEQYF. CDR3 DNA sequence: TGTGCCCTAGGGGACAGGAACTACGAGCAGTACTTC.